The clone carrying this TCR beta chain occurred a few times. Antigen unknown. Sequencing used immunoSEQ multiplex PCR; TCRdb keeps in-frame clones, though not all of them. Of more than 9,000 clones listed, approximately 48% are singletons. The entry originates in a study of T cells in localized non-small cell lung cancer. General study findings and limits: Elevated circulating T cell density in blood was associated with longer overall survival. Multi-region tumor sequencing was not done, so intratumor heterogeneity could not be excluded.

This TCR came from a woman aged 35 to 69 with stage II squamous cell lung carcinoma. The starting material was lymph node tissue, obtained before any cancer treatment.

The CDR3 DNA follows: TGTGCCAGCAGTAAAGCGCCCTCTGTGCTCTACTTC. Residues: CASSKAPSVLYF. The rearrangement links TRBV9 to TRBJ2-7; D not certain. This CDR3 has 12 residues. Between the trimmed V and J ends, which lost 5 bases and 13 bases, there was a span of 19 bases. Germline CDR1 is SGDLS and CDR2 is YYNGEE. Full variable domain (remainder filled in from reference TRBV9 and TRBJ2-7): DSGVTQTPKHLITATGQRVTLRCSPRSGDLSVYWYQQSLDQGLQFLIQYYNGEERAKGNILERFSAQQFPDLHSELNLSSLELGDSALYFCASSKAPSVLYFGPGTRLTVT.